This TCR beta chain was retrieved from a study of cytomegalovirus exposure and HLA in healthy donors. The primer mix had 60 Vbeta and 13 Jbeta primers. Sequencing was performed with immunoSEQ multiplex PCR; in TCRdb, only in-frame clones are kept and a portion is missing. The sample comprises roughly 190,000 clones, roughly 80% of which are singletons, and 3.8% rests with the top ten. V lost 1 base, J lost 2 bases, and 6 bases lay in between. The germline CDR1 and CDR2 sequences are MNHEY and SMNVEV (reference sequence). This CDR3 is 13 amino acids long. Sequencing was carried out using PBMCs. This receptor was obtained from a man aged 45-65 years in good health and CMV-seronegative. This chain joins TRBV27 and TRBJ2-7; D unclear. CDR3 region: CASSLWATYEQYF. The CDR3 DNA is TGTGCCAGCAGTTTATGGGCCACCTACGAGCAGTACTTC.